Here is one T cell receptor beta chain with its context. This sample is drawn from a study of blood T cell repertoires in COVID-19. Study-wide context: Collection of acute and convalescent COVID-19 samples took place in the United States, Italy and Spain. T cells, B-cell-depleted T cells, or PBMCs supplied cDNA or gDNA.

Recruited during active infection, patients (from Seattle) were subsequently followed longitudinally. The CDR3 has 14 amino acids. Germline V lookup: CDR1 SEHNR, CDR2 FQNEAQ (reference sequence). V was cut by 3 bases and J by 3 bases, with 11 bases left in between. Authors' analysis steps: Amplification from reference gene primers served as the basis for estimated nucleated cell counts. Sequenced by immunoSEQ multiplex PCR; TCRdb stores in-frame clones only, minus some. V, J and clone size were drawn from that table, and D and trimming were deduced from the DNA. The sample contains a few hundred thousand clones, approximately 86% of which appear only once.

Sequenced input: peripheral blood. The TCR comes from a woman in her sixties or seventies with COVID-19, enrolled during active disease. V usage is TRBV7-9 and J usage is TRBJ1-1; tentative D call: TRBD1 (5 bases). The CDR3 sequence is CASSFDRPYTEAFF. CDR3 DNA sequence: TGTGCCAGCAGCTTTGACAGACCGTACACTGAAGCTTTCTTT.